Shown below are 21 T cell receptor beta chains from a single sample sequenced in a study of cytomegalovirus exposure and HLA in healthy donors. Vbeta (60) and Jbeta (13) primers were used in the PCR. Repertoires were generated with immunoSEQ multiplex PCR, while TCRdb's copy carries only in-frame clones and drops some. The sample yields about 140,000 clones, approximately 78% seen once. Sequencing used PBMCs. The receptors stem from a female donor in good health and CMV-seronegative.

The chain combines TRBV27 with TRBJ2-7, with 7 bases identical to TRBD2. CDR1 is MNHEY and CDR2 is SMNVEV in the germline V gene (reference sequence). This CDR3 is built from 13 residues. The V gene end was trimmed by 7 bases and the J gene end by 0 bases; junction bases not matched to a gene: 3. DNA of the CDR3: TGTGCCAGCAAAATAGCGGGCTCCTACGAGCAGTACTTC. Residues: CASKIAGSYEQYF.

The chain has TRBV2 and TRBJ2-1; 7 nucleotides agree with TRBD1. V was pared by 10 bases and J by 5 bases, with 20 bases of the junction left unmatched. Germline loops: CDR1 SNHLY, CDR2 FYNNEI. The CDR3 length is 17 residues. The CDR3 sequence: CAINVEDRDSKDNEQFF. CDR3 bases: TGTGCCATTAATGTAGAGGATCGGGACAGTAAAGACAATGAGCAGTTCTTC.

This clone came up once. V usage is TRBV9 and J usage is TRBJ1-3, with TRBD1 identical over 7 bases. Germline trimming cut 0 bases from V and 0 bases from J; bases unmatched to any gene: 6. The CDR3 totals 17 residues. The germline V gene has CDR1 SGDLS and CDR2 YYNGEE. In DNA, the CDR3 is TGTGCCAGCAGCGTAGATGCCAGGGGGAACTCTGGAAACACCATATATTTT. Translation gives CASSVDARGNSGNTIYF.

The rearrangement links TRBV28 to TRBJ2-2; 12 bases map to TRBD2. This CDR3 is 21 amino acids long. V shed 6 bases, J shed 0 bases, and the junction held 17 bases outside the gene matches. CDR1 and CDR2 (germline): MDHEN, SYDVKM. CDR3 amino acids: CASSENNPRTSGGTNTGELFF. Written as DNA, the CDR3 is TGTGCCAGCAGCGAAAATAATCCCCGAACTAGCGGGGGGACGAACACCGGGGAGCTGTTTTTT.

This clone has only a few counts. The chain is built from TRBV28 and TRBJ2-5; perhaps TRBD1 as D (5 bases). CDR1 and CDR2 from the germline V gene are MDHEN and SYDVKM. Trimming removed 3 bases at V and 1 base at J, with 9 bases between. This CDR3 comprises 14 residues. CDR3 nucleotides: TGTGCCAGCAGTTTCTGGCAGGGCCAAGAGACCCAGTACTTC. This codes for CASSFWQGQETQYF.

In its sample, this clone was seen once. The CDR3 sequence is CASSRTERHTDTQYF. CDR3 DNA sequence: TGTGCCAGCAGCCGCACTGAGCGGCACACAGATACGCAGTATTTT. The chain carries TRBV7-9 and TRBJ2-3; tentatively, D is TRBD2 (5 bases). CDR3 size: 15 residues. Per the germline V gene, CDR1 is SEHNR and CDR2 is FQNEAQ (reference sequence). V was shortened by 5 bases and J by 2 bases, with 14 bases between the two germline ends. The whole variable domain, filled in from reference TRBV7-9 and TRBJ2-3, reads DTGVSQNPRHKITKRGQNVTFRCDPISEHNRLYWYRQTLGQGPEFLTYFQNEAQLEKSRLLSDRFSAERPKGSFSTLEIQRTEQGDSAMYLCASSRTERHTDTQYFGPGTRLTVL.

The chain is built from TRBV4-2 and TRBJ2-6, with TRBD2 matching 16 bases. The junction had 5 bases not matched to a gene; V was cut back by 2 bases and J by 1 base. Per germline, CDR1 LGHNA and CDR2 YNFKEQ. The CDR3 length is 20 residues. DNA for the CDR3: TGTGCCAGCAGCCAAACTTCGGGACTAGCGGGAGGGTCTGGGGCCAACGTCCTGACTTTC. It specifies CASSQTSGLAGGSGANVLTF.

The CDR3 sequence: CASSLVGQTGAQYF. The CDR3 DNA reads as TGTGCCAGCAGCTTAGTAGGACAAACAGGGGCCCAGTACTTC. The chain joins TRBV7-9 to TRBJ2-5, with 7 nucleotides matching TRBD1. The J segment lost 9 bases and the V segment lost 1 base, leaving 8 bases of the junction unmatched. Germline loops: CDR1 SEHNR, CDR2 FQNEAQ (reference sequence). The CDR3 has 14 amino acids.

The chain links TRBV27 to TRBJ1-4; 7 nucleotides agree with TRBD1. The CDR3 spans 15 residues. The ends lost 3 bases at V and 5 bases at J; junction bases unmatched: 6. Germline V gene sequence: CDR1 MNHEY, CDR2 SMNVEV (reference sequence). The DNA of the CDR3 is TGTGCCAGCAGTTTTTATTACAGGGGCAATGAAAAACTGTTTTTT. Translating gives CASSFYYRGNEKLFF.

This chain uses TRBV29-1 with TRBJ2-5, with D tentatively TRBD1 (6 bases). V lost 6 bases and J lost 3, with 11 bases in between. Germline values: CDR1 SQVTM, CDR2 ANQGSEA. The CDR3 runs 12 residues. The CDR3 here is CSVQGREETQYF. CDR3 DNA: TGCAGCGTCCAGGGGCGTGAAGAGACCCAGTACTTC.

This clone has a handful of counts. The rearrangement links TRBV25-1 to TRBJ1-2; D gene unclear. This CDR3 is built from 14 residues. Germline CDR1 MGHDK, CDR2 SYGVNS. V lost 2 bases to trimming and J lost 2 bases, with 9 bases between them. As DNA, the CDR3 is TGTGCCAGCAGTGAAGGATGGGAGAACTATGGCTACACCTTC. Protein product: CASSEGWENYGYTF.

CDR3 sequence: CASSLRGRETQYF. The CDR3 bases are TGTGCCAGCAGCTTGCGAGGTCGGGAGACCCAGTACTTC. The chain uses TRBV5-4 and TRBJ2-5, with D unclear. In germline, CDR1 is SGHNT, CDR2 YYREEE (reference sequence). CDR3 length equals 13 residues. The V end lost 1 base, the J end lost 5 bases, and 9 bases lay between the germline ends. The full variable domain, with the rest looked up from reference TRBV5-4 and TRBJ2-5, is ETGVTQSPTHLIKTRGQQVTLRCSSQSGHNTVSWYQQALGQGPQFIFQYYREEENGRGNFPPRFSGLQFPNYSSELNVNALELDDSALYLCASSLRGRETQYFGPGTRLLVL.

V and J are TRBV29-1 and TRBJ2-5; D is perhaps TRBD2 (6 bases). The CDR3 sequence is 10 residues long. V was clipped by 7 bases and J by 4 bases, with 7 bases between them. CDR1 SQVTM and CDR2 ANQGSEA come from the germline V gene. The CDR3 sequence: CSGGGETQYF. As DNA, the CDR3 is TGCAGCGGGGGAGGAGAGACCCAGTACTTC.

This clone occurred once. CDR3 DNA: TGTGCCAGCAGCCAAGAATCAATGAACACTGAAGCTTTCTTT. Encoded protein: CASSQESMNTEAFF. The chain employs TRBV14 and TRBJ1-1; no definite D call. The CDR3 covers 14 residues. Trimming shortened V by 0 bases and J by 0 bases, and 5 bases separated the two germline ends. Germline CDR1 reads SGHDN; CDR2 reads FVKESK.

This chain joins TRBV7-8 and TRBJ2-3, with 9 bases lining up with TRBD1. Trimming removed 1 base from V and 3 bases from J; junction bases left unmatched: 5. This CDR3 region has 16 residues. Germline V gene sequence: CDR1 SGHVS, CDR2 FQNEAQ. The CDR3 protein is CASSLDTGGRTDTQYF. The CDR3 nucleotides are TGTGCCAGCAGCTTAGATACAGGGGGCCGAACAGATACGCAGTATTTT.

V usage is TRBV5-1 and J usage is TRBJ2-5; D is unclear. The CDR3 consists of 13 residues. CDR1 is SGHRS, CDR2 YFSETQ, per germline. Trimming pared 0 bases from V and 4 bases from J, leaving 7 bases between. The CDR3 reads CASSLEHRETQYF. In nucleotides, the CDR3 is TGCGCCAGCAGCTTGGAGCACAGAGAGACCCAGTACTTC.

V gene TRBV27 combines with J gene TRBJ2-7, with 8 bases aligning to TRBD2. The germline CDR1 and CDR2 sequences are MNHEY and SMNVEV (reference sequence). V shed 6 bases, J shed 4 bases, and the junction held 23 bases outside the gene matches. The CDR3 is 19 residues long. CDR3 nucleotides: TGTGCCAGCAGATCCTGGAGTGTGGCTCGCGAACTAGCGGTATACGAGCAGTACTTC. Protein: CASRSWSVARELAVYEQYF.

J is TRBJ2-7 and V is TRBV2, with a tentative D call TRBD2 (5 bases). CDR3 length: 15 amino acids. The germline gives CDR1 SNHLY, CDR2 FYNNEI. V was shortened by 4 bases and J by 0 bases, with 13 bases between the two germline ends. The CDR3 reads CASSGKVGSSYEQYF. CDR3 sequence (DNA): TGTGCCAGCAGTGGTAAGGTGGGGAGCTCCTACGAGCAGTACTTC. The full variable domain, rest sourced from reference TRBV2 and TRBJ2-7, is EPEVTQTPSHQVTQMGQEVILRCVPISNHLYFYWYRQILGQKVEFLVSFYNNEISEKSEIFDDQFSVERPDGSNFTLKIRSTKLEDSAMYFCASSGKVGSSYEQYFGPGTRLTVT.

The CDR3 nucleotides are TGTGCCAGCAGTTACGGGGACAGAGTCGAAAAACTGTTTTTT. Its translation is CASSYGDRVEKLFF. This rearrangement joins TRBV6-6 to TRBJ1-4, with 7 bases aligning to TRBD1. The germline gives CDR1 MNHNY, CDR2 SVGAGI (reference sequence). The V segment lost 2 bases and the J segment 8 bases; nucleotides outside the gene matches: 5. The CDR3 length is 14 residues.

This clone was observed a few times. The gene calls are TRBV30 and TRBJ1-3, with D perhaps matching TRBD1 (5 bases). Germline V gene data show CDR1 as GTSNPN and CDR2 as SVGIG (reference sequence). The CDR3 has 14 residues. The V end was cut by 6 bases, the J end by 0 bases, with 12 bases between. The CDR3 DNA reads as TGTGCCTGTCACGACAGCTCCTCTGGAAACACCATATATTTT. Translating gives CACHDSSSGNTIYF.

V usage is TRBV5-8 and J usage is TRBJ1-2; D uncertain. V shed 4 bases and J shed 5 bases, with 9 bases lying between them. Germline loops: CDR1 SGHTS, CDR2 YDEGEE. CDR3 length: 12 residues. In DNA, the CDR3 is TGTGCCAGCAGCGGGAGCCGTTATGGCTACACCTTC. Protein sequence: CASSGSRYGYTF.